What follows are 23 T cell receptor beta chains derived from one specimen sequenced in a study of blood T cell repertoires in COVID-19. Assay: immunoSEQ multiplex PCR; the TCRdb copy retains only in-frame clones and omits some. The repertoire holds about 250,000 clones, with roughly 80% as singletons. Input material: PBMCs or T cells enriched from blood (not recorded which). The receptors originated from a middle-aged man who had been exposed to COVID-19.

The rearrangement joins TRBV12-3 or TRBV12-4 to TRBJ2-7, with a weak D call TRBD2 (7 bases). The CDR3 has 13 residues. With 7 bases removed from V and 3 bases from J, the gap between germline ends came to 13 bases. Written as DNA, the CDR3 is TGTGCCAGCACCCGAGGGGGGGGCTACGAGCAGTACTTC. Protein product: CASTRGGGYEQYF.

The J gene is TRBJ2-7, the V gene TRBV3-1 (or the pseudogene TRBV3-2), with TRBD1 matching 9 bases. Unmatched junction bases numbered 5, after V lost 2 bases and J lost 3 bases. Germline V gene data show CDR1 as LGHDT and CDR2 as YNNKEL (reference sequence). This CDR3 comprises 15 residues. CDR3 bases: TGTGCCAGCAGCCAATTTCCGGACAGGGGCTACGAGCAGTACTTC. This encodes CASSQFPDRGYEQYF.

CDR3 amino acids: CASSRGQGNPSNQPQHF. The CDR3 bases are TGTGCCAGCAGCCGAGGACAGGGGAACCCCAGCAATCAGCCCCAGCATTTT. This chain connects TRBV7-8 to TRBJ1-5, with 9 bases fitting TRBD1. Germline-derived CDR1 and CDR2 are SGHVS and FQNEAQ. With 5 bases clipped from V and 1 base from J, the junction kept 9 bases outside the gene matches. There are 17 residues in the CDR3. Complete variable domain (other parts from reference TRBV7-8 and TRBJ1-5): GAGVSQSPRYKVAKRGQDVALRCDPISGHVSLFWYQQALGQGPEFLTYFQNEAQLDKSGLPSDRFFAERPEGSVSTLKIQRTQQEDSAVYLCASSRGQGNPSNQPQHFGDGTRLSIL.

The genes are TRBV9 and TRBJ1-1; D not resolved. Trimming removed 2 bases from V and 1 base from J, with 9 bases in between. Germline lookup yields CDR1 SGDLS and CDR2 YYNGEE. This CDR3 has 14 residues. The CDR3 here is CASSVGVPNTEAFF. The CDR3 nucleotides are TGTGCCAGCAGCGTGGGAGTGCCGAACACTGAAGCTTTCTTT.

The chain carries TRBV14 and TRBJ2-1; D is unresolved. Germline CDR1 is SGHDN and CDR2 is FVKESK. Trimming pared 4 bases from V and 7 bases from J, leaving 11 bases between. The CDR3 has 13 amino acids. The CDR3 loop reads CASSPSPLNEQFF. Written as DNA, the CDR3 is TGTGCCAGCAGCCCCTCTCCCCTAAATGAGCAGTTCTTC.

Note on this clone: Given the absence of the conserved phenylalanine or tryptophan at the CDR3 end, a read error is likely. Because the CDR3's place on the DNA is in doubt, the DNA is left out and the CDR3 is given as listed by TCRdb. This chain joins TRBV1 and TRBJ2-7; no DNA check was done on the table's D call, TRBD2. TRBV1 is a listed pseudogene. The CDR3 sequence runs 9 residues, both termini included. The CDR3 spells CTSSLTERP.

V gene TRBV27 combines with J gene TRBJ2-7; the match to TRBD1 covers 8 bases. The V segment lost 6 bases and the J segment 3 bases; nucleotides outside the gene matches: 10. Per the germline V gene, CDR1 is MNHEY and CDR2 is SMNVEV (reference sequence). There are 15 residues in the CDR3. CDR3 in DNA: TGTGCCAGCAGGACCAGGGGGCTGTTGTACTACGAGCAGTACTTC. Encoded protein: CASRTRGLLYYEQYF.

The V gene is TRBV11-2, the J gene TRBJ1-1; TRBD1 might be the D (5 bases). Looked up from germline, CDR1 is SGHAT and CDR2 is FQNNGV. V lost 1 base and J 3 bases, leaving 6 bases between the germline ends. CDR3 size: 13 residues. The chain's CDR3 is CASSLGQYTEAFF. The CDR3 DNA follows: TGTGCCAGCAGCTTAGGACAGTACACTGAAGCTTTCTTT. The complete variable domain, with remaining parts taken from reference TRBV11-2 and TRBJ1-1, reads EAGVAQSPRYKIIEKRQSVAFWCNPISGHATLYWYQQILGQGPKLLIQFQNNGVVDDSQLPKDRFSAERLKGVDSTLKIQPAKLEDSAVYLCASSLGQYTEAFFGQGTRLTVV.

The chain carries TRBV12-3 or TRBV12-4 and TRBJ1-5; the D gene is possibly TRBD1 (6 bases). This CDR3 is 12 amino acids long. Trimming stripped 9 bases from V and 10 bases from J, with 16 bases between. The DNA for the CDR3 is TGTGCCAGTTACAGGGACAATCCTCCCCAGCATTTT. Its protein is CASYRDNPPQHF.

The chain combines TRBV7-9 with TRBJ2-7; TRBD2 matches 7 bases. The CDR3 totals 15 residues. Germline CDR1 SEHNR, CDR2 FQNEAQ (reference sequence). With 0 bases clipped from V and 12 bases from J, the junction kept 14 bases outside the gene matches. The CDR3 DNA sequence: TGTGCCAGCAGCTTAGCGCTATTGGGGCAGCGGGATCTGTACTTC. As protein: CASSLALLGQRDLYF.

V usage is TRBV9 and J usage is TRBJ2-3, with D perhaps matching TRBD2 (5 bases). Trimming pared 4 bases from V and 2 bases from J, leaving 20 bases between. This CDR3 is built from 17 residues. Germline loops: CDR1 SGDLS, CDR2 YYNGEE. This chain's CDR3 is CASSPYPQAELTDTQYF. In DNA form, the CDR3 reads TGTGCCAGCAGCCCCTATCCCCAAGCGGAGCTCACAGATACGCAGTATTTT. The full variable domain, its missing parts supplied by reference TRBV9 and TRBJ2-3, is DSGVTQTPKHLITATGQRVTLRCSPRSGDLSVYWYQQSLDQGLQFLIQYYNGEERAKGNILERFSAQQFPDLHSELNLSSLELGDSALYFCASSPYPQAELTDTQYFGPGTRLTVL.

The V gene is TRBV29-1, the J gene TRBJ2-7, with TRBD1 matching 10 bases. This CDR3 has 14 amino acids. The germline V gene encodes CDR1 SQVTM and CDR2 ANQGSEA. The V gene end was trimmed by 7 bases and the J gene end by 4 bases; junction bases not matched to a gene: 10. CDR3 bases: TGCAGCGCCGTCGACAGGGGGCGTTCGTACGAGCAGTACTTC. It yields the protein CSAVDRGRSYEQYF.

This clone has only one observation. The chain uses TRBV13 and TRBJ2-7; 11 bases are a match to TRBD2. The germline CDR1 and CDR2 sequences are PRHDT and FYEKMQ (reference sequence). The CDR3 extends over 15 amino acids. The trim removed 3 bases at V and 5 bases at J, leaving 6 bases unmatched. CDR3 nucleotides: TGTGCCAGCAGCTTGACCCTACTAGCGGGGGACGAGCAGTACTTC. Protein sequence: CASSLTLLAGDEQYF. The full variable domain, its missing parts supplied by reference TRBV13 and TRBJ2-7, is AAGVIQSPRHLIKEKRETATLKCYPIPRHDTVYWYQQGPGQDPQFLISFYEKMQSDKGSIPDRFSAQQFSDYHSELNMSSLELGDSALYFCASSLTLLAGDEQYFGPGTRLTVT.

The chain couples TRBV7-9 to TRBJ2-1; TRBD2 aligns across 7 bases. CDR3 size: 15 residues. The J segment lost 3 bases and the V segment lost 3 bases, leaving 5 bases of the junction unmatched. The germline V gene encodes CDR1 SEHNR and CDR2 FQNEAQ (reference sequence). In DNA form, the CDR3 reads TGTGCCAGCAGCTTGGGGCGGGAGTACTACAATGAGCAGTTCTTC. It translates to CASSLGREYYNEQFF.

This clone came up a few times. This chain joins TRBV12-3 or TRBV12-4 and TRBJ1-1, with TRBD1 matching 7 bases. The length of the CDR3 is 12 residues. J gave up 8 bases and V 7 bases, and 7 bases lay outside the gene matches. The CDR3 bases are TGTGCCAGCACCGGGACAGCAGCCGAAGCTTTCTTT. Encoded protein: CASTGTAAEAFF.

This chain links TRBV5-1 with TRBJ2-2; 11 bases are a match to TRBD2. The CDR3 runs to 15 residues. Trimming removed 3 bases from V and 7 bases from J; junction bases left unmatched: 5. Germline CDR1 is SGHRS and CDR2 is YFSETQ. DNA for the CDR3: TGCGCCAGCAGCTCAACTAGCGGGAGTTTCGGGGAGCTGTTTTTT. It specifies CASSSTSGSFGELFF. Complete variable domain (other parts from reference TRBV5-1 and TRBJ2-2): KAGVTQTPRYLIKTRGQQVTLSCSPISGHRSVSWYQQTPGQGLQFLFEYFSETQRNKGNFPGRFSGRQFSNSRSEMNVSTLELGDSALYLCASSSTSGSFGELFFGEGSRLTVL.

This rearrangement joins TRBV9 to TRBJ2-2; 8 bases fit TRBD2. Germline V gene sequence: CDR1 SGDLS, CDR2 YYNGEE. V trimming: 0 bases; J trimming: 6 bases; junction bases outside the gene matches: 7. The length of the CDR3 is 16 residues. This CDR3 reads CASSVAGGLASGELFF. The CDR3 DNA is TGTGCCAGCAGCGTAGCGGGGGGGTTGGCTTCCGGGGAGCTGTTTTTT.

This chain joins TRBV5-1 and TRBJ2-2; 10 bases agree with TRBD1. This CDR3 comprises 16 residues. The ends lost 4 bases at V and 3 bases at J; junction bases unmatched: 6. The germline gives CDR1 SGHRS, CDR2 YFSETQ. The CDR3 DNA follows: TGCGCCAGCAGCCCCGGACAGGGGGACTACACCGGGGAGCTGTTTTTT. Encoded protein: CASSPGQGDYTGELFF.

The gene calls are TRBV9 and TRBJ2-5, with unresolved D. The germline CDR1 and CDR2 sequences are SGDLS and YYNGEE. The germline V and J ends were trimmed by 0 bases and 2 bases, with 5 bases remaining between them. The CDR3 has 13 amino acids. The CDR3 DNA follows: TGTGCCAGCAGCGTAGCTATACAAGAGACCCAGTACTTC. The encoded protein is CASSVAIQETQYF.

J is TRBJ1-2 and V is TRBV24-1; D possibly corresponds to TRBD1 (5 bases). The V end was cut by 0 bases, the J end by 4 bases, with 14 bases between. This CDR3 has 16 residues. Germline V gives CDR1 KGHDR, CDR2 SFDVKD. The CDR3, as DNA: TGTGCCACCAGTGATTTGGGAGGGACCGACGTCTATGGCTACACCTTC. It encodes CATSDLGGTDVYGYTF.

V is TRBV5-5 and J is TRBJ2-2; D gene unclear. The V gene's germline CDR1 is SGHKS and CDR2 YYEKEE (reference sequence). The V end was cut by 0 bases, the J end by 9 bases, with 6 bases between. This CDR3 has 12 residues. The CDR3 sequence: CASSLDSRELFF. CDR3 coding DNA: TGTGCCAGCAGCTTGGACTCTCGGGAGCTGTTTTTT.

V and J are TRBV2 and TRBJ1-4, with 7 bases fitting TRBD1. Trimming took 5 bases from V and 6 from J; bases not matched to a gene: 9. The CDR3 has 15 residues. CDR1 and CDR2 (germline): SNHLY, FYNNEI. CDR3 DNA: TGTGCCAGCAGTTGGGGCGGGACAGCTCATGAAAAACTGTTTTTT. As protein: CASSWGGTAHEKLFF.

This clone showed up just once. CDR3 sequence: CASSIDRERLGYTF. CDR3 bases: TGTGCCAGTAGTATTGACAGGGAGCGGCTCGGCTACACCTTC. The chain couples TRBV19 to TRBJ1-2, with TRBD1 identical over 7 bases. The V gene end was trimmed by 3 bases and the J gene end by 8 bases; junction bases not matched to a gene: 9. The length of the CDR3 is 14 residues. Germline V CDR1 and CDR2: LNHDA, SQIVND (reference sequence).